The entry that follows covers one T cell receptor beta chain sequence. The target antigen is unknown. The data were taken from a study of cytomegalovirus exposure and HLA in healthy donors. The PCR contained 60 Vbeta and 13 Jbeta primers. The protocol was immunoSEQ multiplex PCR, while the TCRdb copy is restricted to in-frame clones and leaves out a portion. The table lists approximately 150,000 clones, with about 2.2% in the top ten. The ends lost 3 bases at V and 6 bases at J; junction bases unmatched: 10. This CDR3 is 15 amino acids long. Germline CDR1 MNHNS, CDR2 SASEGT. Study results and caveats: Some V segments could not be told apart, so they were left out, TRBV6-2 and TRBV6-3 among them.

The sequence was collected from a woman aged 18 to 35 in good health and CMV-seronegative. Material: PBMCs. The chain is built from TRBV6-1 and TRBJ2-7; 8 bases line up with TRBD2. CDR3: CASSDSGTSVPEQYF. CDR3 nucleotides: TGTGCCAGCAGTGATTCCGGGACTAGTGTTCCCGAGCAGTACTTC.